The 32 T cell receptor beta chains below all came from one sample that was sequenced in a study of T cells in Graves' hyperthyroidism and ophthalmopathy. Regions amplified from RNA transcripts were the TCR beta CDR3 regions. The TCR CDR3 first-round RT-PCR relied on the HTBI primer set. TCRdb analysed the multiplex PCR reads with MiXCR anew, one entry per CDR3 protein. The sample lists 190,000 or so distinct CDR3 sequences, approximately 20% occurring once. The source material was blood. These receptors originate from a man aged 40-55 years with Graves' hyperthyroidism.

This clonotype came up many times. V gene TRBV30 combines with J gene TRBJ2-7; 7 bases map to TRBD1. Germline CDR1 GTSNPN, CDR2 SVGIG (reference sequence). Trimming cost V 3 bases and J 6 bases; bases outside gene matches: 11. This CDR3 spans 14 amino acids. The CDR3 region is CAWRPTGPVGEQYF. The DNA for the CDR3 is TGTGCCTGGAGGCCGACAGGGCCCGTTGGCGAGCAGTACTTC.

There are many counts of this clonotype. The chain uses TRBV18 and TRBJ1-5; D unresolved. This CDR3 is 12 amino acids long. V lost 4 bases, J lost 6 bases, and 7 bases lay in between. Germline V lookup: CDR1 KGHSH, CDR2 LQKENI. CDR3 sequence reads: CASSRGSQPQHF. In DNA, the CDR3 is TGTGCCAGCTCACGGGGAAGTCAGCCCCAGCATTTT.

At least ten counts were recorded for this clonotype. This chain uses TRBV7-3 with TRBJ2-1; 13 nucleotides agree with TRBD2. The CDR3 totals 14 residues. After removal of 6 bases from V and 9 bases from J, the junction contained 5 bases not matched to a gene. Germline V gene lookup returns CDR1 SGHTA and CDR2 FQGTGA. Here the CDR3 reads CASRLAGGFSEQFF. CDR3 coding DNA: TGTGCCAGCAGACTAGCGGGGGGGTTTAGTGAGCAGTTCTTC.

V and J are TRBV6-2 or TRBV6-3 and TRBJ2-5, with D possibly being TRBD1 (6 bases). In germline, CDR1 is MNHEY, CDR2 SVGEGT. The CDR3 covers 14 residues. Trimming took 7 bases from V and 0 from J, leaving 12 bases between them. The CDR3 reads CASTRQDYQETQYF. CDR3 in DNA: TGTGCCAGCACTCGACAGGACTACCAAGAGACCCAGTACTTC.

This clonotype appeared many times. CDR3: CASGNIAKNIQYF. The CDR3 DNA sequence: TGCGCCAGCGGAAACATAGCCAAAAACATTCAGTACTTC. This chain links TRBV10-2 with TRBJ2-4, with no clear D. Trimming left V 8 bases short and J 0 bases short, with 8 bases between. Germline CDR1 is WSHSY and CDR2 is SAAADI. CDR3 size: 13 residues.

This clonotype was seen many times. This chain joins TRBV5-1 and TRBJ2-7; 9 bases are a match to TRBD1. This CDR3 is built from 14 residues. Germline values: CDR1 SGHRS, CDR2 YFSETQ. The J segment lost 6 bases and the V segment lost 5 bases, leaving 9 bases of the junction unmatched. CDR3 amino acids: CASRSGTGFAEQYF. In DNA, the CDR3 is TGCGCCAGCAGATCCGGGACAGGGTTTGCCGAGCAGTACTTC.

This clonotype was observed a handful of times. This CDR3 is CSSAGTDATLSDTQYF. CDR3 bases: TGCAGCTCAGCCGGGACGGACGCTACCCTTTCAGATACGCAGTATTTT. This chain uses TRBV29-1 with TRBJ2-3, with D perhaps given as TRBD1 or TRBD2 (5 bases each). The germline V gene encodes CDR1 SQVTM and CDR2 ANQGSEA. V dropped 8 bases and J dropped 4 bases, with 25 bases sitting between them. The length of the CDR3 is 16 residues.

This chain joins TRBV4-3 and TRBJ2-2; a possible D gene is TRBD1 (6 bases). The ends were cut back, 0 bases at V and 1 base at J, with 9 bases in the middle. The CDR3 is 16 amino acids. The germline V gene has CDR1 LGHNA and CDR2 YSLEER. Here the CDR3 reads CASSQDVRGNTGELFF. The CDR3 DNA is TGCGCCAGCAGCCAAGATGTCAGGGGGAACACCGGGGAGCTGTTTTTT.

This clonotype appeared a few times. The chain recombines TRBV6-6 with TRBJ1-4; D unresolved. This CDR3 comprises 17 residues. Between the trimmed V and J ends, which lost 0 bases and 8 bases, there was a span of 19 bases. CDR1 MNHNY and CDR2 SVGAGI come from the germline V gene (reference sequence). The DNA of the CDR3 is TGTGCCAGCAGTTACTCGAATAGACCGGGAAGCAGCGAAAAACTGTTTTTT. Translation gives CASSYSNRPGSSEKLFF.

In its sample, this clonotype was seen many times. The chain links TRBV3-1 to TRBJ2-7; TRBD2 agrees at 11 bases. The CDR3 extends over 15 amino acids. Germline V CDR1 and CDR2: LGHDT, YNNKEL (reference sequence). J gave up 2 bases and V 5 bases, and 5 bases lay outside the gene matches. The DNA of the CDR3 is TGTGCCAGCAGCTATGGTAGCGGGGGGGCCTACGAGCAGTACTTC. This gives the protein CASSYGSGGAYEQYF.

Ten or more counts support this clonotype. The gene calls are TRBV9 and TRBJ2-3; no clear D. Trimming took 5 bases from V and 2 from J, leaving 6 bases between them. The CDR3 consists of 12 residues. Looked up from germline, CDR1 is SGDLS and CDR2 is YYNGEE. In DNA, the CDR3 is TGTGCCAGCAGGGAGTTCACAGATACGCAGTATTTT. Translating it yields CASREFTDTQYF.

The sample holds many counts of this clonotype. V gene TRBV28 combines with J gene TRBJ1-2; TRBD1 matches at 8 bases. This CDR3 is built from 12 residues. The ends lost 5 bases at V and 7 bases at J; junction bases unmatched: 3. Per the germline V gene, CDR1 is MDHEN and CDR2 is SYDVKM. CDR3 protein: CASSPTGVGYTF. As DNA, the CDR3 is TGTGCCAGCAGTCCGACAGGGGTTGGCTACACCTTC.

This clonotype was counted many times. The chain uses TRBV7-2 and TRBJ1-4; TRBD1 matches at 9 bases. The V gene end was trimmed by 5 bases and the J gene end by 7 bases; junction bases not matched to a gene: 8. Germline-derived CDR1 and CDR2 are SGHTA and FQGNSA. The CDR3 has 15 amino acids. The CDR3 spells CASSTRQGGSEKLFF. CDR3 sequence (DNA): TGTGCCAGCAGCACGAGACAGGGGGGAAGTGAAAAACTGTTTTTT.

This clonotype has at least ten counts. The chain links TRBV18 to TRBJ2-3; D is unclear. This CDR3 has 13 residues. Trimming removed 5 bases from V and 0 bases from J, with 6 bases in between. Germline loops: CDR1 KGHSH, CDR2 LQKENI. The CDR3 region is CASSRASTDTQYF. In nucleotides, the CDR3 is TGTGCCAGCTCAAGGGCTAGCACAGATACGCAGTATTTT.

This clonotype was found many times. This chain joins TRBV12-5 and TRBJ2-1, with 9 positions matching TRBD1. Germline values: CDR1 LGHNT, CDR2 FRNRAP. V was pared by 3 bases and J by 8 bases, with 2 bases of the junction left unmatched. The CDR3 runs 13 residues. CDR3 in DNA: TGTGCTAGTGGTTTACAGGGGGCATATGAGCAGTTCTTC. Protein product: CASGLQGAYEQFF.

This clonotype has a handful of counts. The J gene is TRBJ1-3, the V gene TRBV29-1; D is uncertain. CDR1 and CDR2 (germline): SQVTM, ANQGSEA. V was clipped by 6 bases and J by 2 bases, with 11 bases between them. The CDR3 spans 13 residues. This chain's CDR3 is CSVEAQAGNTIYF. In DNA form, the CDR3 reads TGCAGCGTCGAGGCCCAGGCTGGAAACACCATATATTTT.

The chain couples TRBV3-1 to TRBJ2-3; 7 bases line up with TRBD1. CDR1 is LGHDT, CDR2 YNNKEL, per germline (reference sequence). Trimming cost V 3 bases and J 3 bases; bases outside gene matches: 3. CDR3 size: 14 residues. The CDR3 sequence is CASSQMGQTDTQYF. The CDR3, as DNA: TGTGCCAGCAGCCAGATGGGACAGACAGATACGCAGTATTTT.

There are many counts of this clonotype. V is TRBV7-3 and J is TRBJ2-5; maybe TRBD1 (6 bases). The CDR3 is 13 amino acids. CDR1 and CDR2 from the germline V gene are SGHTA and FQGTGA. V gave up 5 bases and J gave up 5 bases, with 12 bases separating them. The DNA of the CDR3 is TGTGCCAGCAGCAGAGGGGGTGGTGAGACCCAGTACTTC. It is translated as CASSRGGGETQYF.

This clonotype was observed at least ten times. V usage is TRBV27 and J usage is TRBJ2-1; 11 bases are a match to TRBD2. CDR3 length: 17 residues. V gave up 5 bases and J gave up 6 bases; unmatched junction bases: 12. Per germline, CDR1 MNHEY and CDR2 SMNVEV (reference sequence). In DNA, the CDR3 is TGTGCCAGCAGTGGTCTAGCGGGGGGTTCCCTAGGCAATGAGCAGTTCTTC. It translates to CASSGLAGGSLGNEQFF.

This rearrangement joins TRBV20-1 to TRBJ1-2, with 9 nucleotides matching TRBD1. CDR1 is DFQATT, CDR2 SNEGSKA, per germline (reference sequence). J was trimmed by 7 bases and V by 5 bases; bases with no gene match: 8. The length of the CDR3 is 13 residues. For the CDR3, the DNA is TGCAGTGCTCCCTCGGGACAGGGTTCTGGCTACACCTTC. This codes for CSAPSGQGSGYTF.

This clonotype occurred a few times. The chain is built from TRBV4-3 and TRBJ2-1; tentative D call: TRBD2 (5 bases). The CDR3 has 18 amino acids. The V end lost 0 bases, the J end lost 9 bases, and 24 bases lay between the germline ends. Per germline, CDR1 LGHNA and CDR2 YSLEER. For the CDR3, the DNA is TGCGCCAGCAGCCAAGAGGGTTTGCGGACCCTCCCAGAGGGTGAGCAGTTCTTC. This gives the protein CASSQEGLRTLPEGEQFF.

This clonotype was picked up a small number of times. The chain is built from TRBV6-1 and TRBJ2-5, with D hard to call. Germline V gives CDR1 MNHNS, CDR2 SASEGT. The CDR3 consists of 14 residues. The V end was cut by 5 bases, the J end by 0 bases, with 10 bases between. The CDR3 sequence: CASSRDMYQETQYF. CDR3 in DNA: TGTGCCAGCAGTCGCGATATGTACCAAGAGACCCAGTACTTC.

The chain couples TRBV30 to TRBJ1-2; the D is unclear. The V gene's germline CDR1 is GTSNPN and CDR2 SVGIG (reference sequence). The CDR3 length is 15 residues. Trimming stripped 1 base from V and 1 base from J, with 13 bases between. The chain's CDR3 is CAWSGDGGGNYGYTF. In nucleotides, the CDR3 is TGTGCCTGGAGTGGGGATGGCGGCGGTAACTATGGCTACACCTTC.

The chain carries TRBV19 and TRBJ2-6; weak D call: TRBD1 (5 bases). Germline assignment: CDR1 LNHDA and CDR2 SQIVND (reference sequence). The CDR3 has 12 residues. CDR3 amino acids: CVGASGANVLTF. The CDR3 DNA reads as TGTGTAGGGGCTTCTGGGGCCAACGTCCTGACTTTC.

The rearrangement uses TRBV24-1 and TRBJ2-1; TRBD1 agrees at 7 bases. With 4 bases clipped from V and 0 bases from J, the junction kept 2 bases outside the gene matches. The CDR3 is made up of 15 amino acids. Germline V gene sequence: CDR1 KGHDR, CDR2 SFDVKD. CDR3 in DNA: TGTGCCACCAGTGACAGGGGGAGCTCCTACAATGAGCAGTTCTTC. Its protein is CATSDRGSSYNEQFF.

V gene TRBV13 combines with J gene TRBJ1-2, with 9 bases matching TRBD1. The CDR3 loop spans 14 amino acids. Germline-derived CDR1 and CDR2 are PRHDT and FYEKMQ (reference sequence). The junction had 11 bases not matched to a gene; V was cut back by 5 bases and J by 10 bases. In DNA form, the CDR3 reads TGTGCCAGCAGCCAAATCGGGACAGGGAGTGCCTACACCTTC. It encodes CASSQIGTGSAYTF.

This clonotype was seen at least ten times. This chain uses TRBV12-3 or TRBV12-4 with TRBJ1-5; possible D gene TRBD1, 5 bases. The CDR3 has 17 amino acids. Trimming cost V 4 bases and J 0 bases, with 16 bases left between them. DNA for the CDR3: TGTGCCAGCAGTTCAGCGGGACTTCGACATAGCAATCAGCCCCAGCATTTT. It specifies CASSSAGLRHSNQPQHF.

The chain couples TRBV29-1 to TRBJ1-1; no firm D call. From germline, CDR1 is SQVTM and CDR2 ANQGSEA. Trimming removed 2 bases from V and 8 bases from J, with 9 bases in between. The CDR3 consists of 11 residues. The CDR3 protein is CSVEPAGEAFF. Written as DNA, the CDR3 is TGCAGCGTTGAACCCGCGGGGGAAGCTTTCTTT.

This clonotype came up a few times. CDR3 amino acids: CAYGGGSIHEKLFF. Here the CDR3 DNA reads TGTGCCTATGGAGGGGGCAGTATTCATGAAAAACTGTTTTTT. The gene calls are TRBV30 and TRBJ1-4; 7 positions match TRBD1. The CDR3 sequence is 14 residues long. The germline gives CDR1 GTSNPN, CDR2 SVGIG (reference sequence). V trimming: 7 bases; J trimming: 6 bases; junction bases outside the gene matches: 11.

This clonotype occurred a few times. A junction boundary mismatches the germline segment, possibly from a read error. V and J are TRBV20-1 and TRBJ1-4; D may be TRBD1 (5 bases). The CDR3 spans 13 residues. CDR1 is DFQATT and CDR2 is SNEGSKA in the germline V gene (reference sequence). CDR3 sequence reads: CNARGAENEKLFF. CDR3 in DNA: TGCAATGCTAGAGGGGCGGAGAATGAAAAACTGTTTTTT.

This clonotype was observed many times. The V and J genes are TRBV7-9 and TRBJ1-1; tentatively, D is TRBD1 (5 bases). This CDR3 is 13 amino acids long. CDR1 SEHNR and CDR2 FQNEAQ come from the germline V gene (reference sequence). V lost 5 bases and J 2 bases, leaving 9 bases between the germline ends. CDR3 in amino acids: CASSGDGNTEAFF. CDR3 sequence (DNA): TGTGCCAGCAGCGGGGACGGAAACACTGAAGCTTTCTTT.

This clonotype was found many times. V usage is TRBV7-8 and J usage is TRBJ2-5; possibly TRBD1 or TRBD2 for D (5 bases each). The germline V gene encodes CDR1 SGHVS and CDR2 FQNEAQ. The CDR3 is 14 residues long. V lost 5 bases and J lost 5, with 15 bases in between. The DNA of the CDR3 is TGTGCCAGCAGCCCCTACGGGGCATGGGAGACCCAGTACTTC. This sequence encodes CASSPYGAWETQYF.